The rows below give T cell receptor beta chains drawn from one sample of a study of blood T cell repertoires in COVID-19. This table comes from immunoSEQ multiplex PCR, and its TCRdb copy is limited to in-frame clones, with some not included. The profile shows over 250,000 clones, around 90% of them singletons. Sequenced input: peripheral blood. The receptors come from a man over 45 with acute or convalescent COVID-19. The CDR3 runs from the conserved cysteine through the conserved F or W. D genes are given only for firm matches. Rows give clone size only sometimes, using once, few, many, or a class for an expanded clone.

D gene | J gene | clone size | V gene | CDR3 protein | CDR3 DNA
TRBD1 | TRBJ1-2 | - | TRBV5-1 | CASSLAGGEGYTF | TGCGCCAGCAGCTTGGCAGGGGGCGAGGGCTACACCTTC
- | TRBJ2-1 | - | TRBV7-9 | CASSSMIQDSYNEQFF | TGTGCCAGCAGCTCGATGATACAGGATTCCTACAATGAGCAGTTCTTC
TRBD1 | TRBJ2-5 | - | TRBV5-1 | CASSLGGQGNQETQYF | TGCGCCAGCAGCTTGGGGGGACAGGGGAACCAAGAGACCCAGTACTTC
TRBD1 | TRBJ2-2 | - | TRBV11-2 | CASRTSDRGVAGELFF | TGTGCCAGCAGGACCTCAGACAGGGGAGTTGCCGGGGAGCTGTTTTTT
- | TRBJ2-5 | - | TRBV11-2 | CASSLELAGQETQYF | TGTGCCAGCAGCTTAGAGCTGGCAGGCCAAGAGACCCAGTACTTC
- | TRBJ1-4 | - | TRBV3-1/TRBV3-2 | CASSPRGEKLFF | TGTGCCAGCAGCCCGAGGGGGGAAAAACTGTTTTTT
TRBD1 | TRBJ2-7 | - | TRBV18 | CASSPETGGYYEQYF | TGTGCCAGCTCACCCGAGACAGGGGGGTACTACGAGCAGTACTTC
TRBD2 | TRBJ2-7 | - | TRBV5-4 | CASSLAGTSVPYEQYF | TGTGCCAGCAGCTTGGCCGGTACTAGCGTGCCCTACGAGCAGTACTTC
TRBD2 | TRBJ2-1 | - | TRBV29-1 | CSDSWGGNEQFF | TGCAGCGATTCCTGGGGGGGCAATGAGCAGTTCTTC
TRBD1 | TRBJ2-2 | - | TRBV30 | CAWSGQGITGELFF | TGTGCCTGGAGTGGACAGGGTATCACCGGGGAGCTGTTTTTT
TRBD1 | TRBJ1-6 | - | TRBV10-3 | CAISEDRGSSPLHF | TGTGCCATCAGTGAGGACAGGGGATCATCACCCCTCCACTTT
- | TRBJ1-4 | - | TRBV7-8 | CASILSHAEGKEKLFF | TGTGCCAGCATCCTATCACACGCGGAGGGGAAAGAAAAACTGTTTTTT
- | TRBJ1-2 | - | TRBV2 | CASSEALASGYTF | TGTGCCAGCAGTGAAGCGCTTGCGAGCGGCTACACCTTC
TRBD2 | TRBJ2-5 | - | TRBV18 | CASSSGLAGETQYF | TGTGCCAGCTCATCGGGACTAGCCGGAGAGACCCAGTACTTC
- | TRBJ1-1 | few | TRBV7-3 | CASSPTGNTEAFF | TGTGCCAGCAGCCCCACGGGGAACACTGAAGCTTTCTTT
- | TRBJ2-1 | - | TRBV30 | CAWSANGGNEQFF | TGTGCCTGGAGCGCTAACGGCGGCAATGAGCAGTTCTTC
- | TRBJ1-2 | - | TRBV23-1 | CASRSKTGCYGYTF | TGCGCCAGCAGATCAAAAACAGGATGCTATGGCTACACCTTC
TRBD2 | TRBJ2-5 | - | TRBV5-8 | CASSLVLAGKETQYF | TGTGCCAGCAGCTTAGTCCTAGCGGGGAAAGAGACCCAGTACTTC
- | TRBJ1-2 | - | TRBV18 | CASSPPGQYGYTF | TGTGCCAGCTCACCACCTGGACAGTATGGCTACACCTTC
- | TRBJ2-1 | - | TRBV7-9 | CATAASNYNEQFF | TGTGCCACCGCGGCTAGCAACTACAATGAGCAGTTCTTC
- | TRBJ2-5 | - | TRBV19 | CASKGRGVETQYF | TGTGCCAGTAAGGGGCGGGGAGTGGAGACCCAGTACTTC
- | TRBJ2-1 | - | TRBV9 | CASSVAGNSYNEQFF | TGTGCCAGCAGCGTCGCGGGGAACTCCTACAATGAGCAGTTCTTC
- | TRBJ2-2 | - | TRBV2 | CASSGPGVTGELFF | TGTGCCAGCAGTGGCCCAGGGGTAACCGGGGAGCTGTTTTTT
- | TRBJ1-5 | - | TRBV11-1 | CASSQGSSNQPQHF | TGTGCCAGCAGCCAGGGGAGTAGCAATCAGCCCCAGCATTTT
TRBD2 | TRBJ2-3 | - | TRBV4-1 | CASSQEGVGLRVTDTQYF | TGCGCCAGCAGCCAAGAGGGTGTGGGACTACGAGTAACAGATACGCAGTATTTT
- | TRBJ2-7 | once | TRBV2 | CASSRQAIKDEQYF | TGTGCCAGCAGTAGACAGGCCATAAAAGACGAGCAGTACTTC
- | TRBJ2-2 | - | TRBV10-1 | CASRHSHDTGELFF | TGCGCCAGCAGACATTCCCATGACACCGGGGAGCTGTTTTTT
- | TRBJ2-7 | - | TRBV25-1 | CASSELGRGNHEQYF | TGTGCCAGCAGTGAATTGGGCAGGGGCAACCACGAGCAGTACTTC
- | TRBJ1-1 | - | TRBV5-1 | CASSSSTVMNTEAFF | TGCGCCAGCAGCTCGTCGACAGTTATGAACACTGAAGCTTTCTTT
TRBD1 | TRBJ2-5 | - | TRBV29-1 | CSVDHMTGKTQYF | TGCAGCGTTGACCATATGACAGGGAAGACCCAGTACTTC
TRBD1 | TRBJ1-5 | - | TRBV10-3 | CANQGAWNQPQHF | TGTGCCAACCAGGGGGCTTGGAATCAGCCCCAGCATTTT
TRBD1 | TRBJ2-1 | - | TRBV18 | CASSPTGGTGNEQFF | TGTGCCAGCTCACCTACAGGGGGCACGGGGAATGAGCAGTTCTTC
- | TRBJ1-6 | once | TRBV5-6 | CASSLGPGGRTNSPLHF | TGTGCCAGCAGCTTGGGACCGGGAGGCAGGACAAATTCACCCCTCCACTTT
- | TRBJ1-2 | - | TRBV2 | CASSKEAGGNYGYTF | TGTGCCAGCAGTAAGGAGGCCGGAGGTAACTATGGCTACACCTTC
TRBD1 | TRBJ2-1 | - | TRBV5-1 | CASSAGTGALVEQFF | TGCGCCAGCAGCGCCGGGACAGGCGCCCTCGTTGAGCAGTTCTTC
- | TRBJ2-7 | - | TRBV5-1 | CASSPGTPYEQYF | TGCGCCAGCAGCCCCGGGACACCATACGAGCAGTACTTC
- | TRBJ2-1 | - | TRBV25-1 | CASSGTTRREQFF | TGTGCCAGCTCCGGGACAACCCGGCGTGAGCAGTTCTTC
- | TRBJ1-2 | - | TRBV30 | CAGTAGRKHYGYTF | TGTGCCGGCACCGCAGGGAGGAAGCACTATGGCTACACCTTC
- | TRBJ2-3 | - | TRBV5-1 | CASSLGTGSTTDTQYF | TGCGCCAGCAGCTTGGGTACAGGGAGTACTACAGATACGCAGTATTTT
TRBD1 | TRBJ1-3 | - | TRBV5-4 | CASSTQTGGLNTIYF | TGTGCCAGCAGCACCCAGACAGGGGGCTTGAACACCATATATTTT
- | TRBJ2-2 | - | TRBV7-3 | CASSSLGRGDTGELFF | TGTGCCAGCAGCTCCTTGGGCAGGGGAGACACCGGGGAGCTGTTTTTT
- | TRBJ2-7 | few | TRBV3-1/TRBV3-2 | CASSRRGGDEQYF | TGTGCCAGCAGCCGACGCGGGGGCGACGAGCAGTACTTC
TRBD1 | TRBJ1-2 | - | TRBV5-1 | CASSPFPPGQSNYGYTF | TGCGCCAGCAGCCCATTCCCACCGGGACAGTCTAACTATGGCTACACCTTC
TRBD1 | TRBJ1-1 | - | TRBV5-6 | CASSLVGDSLTEAFF | TGTGCCAGCAGCTTGGTCGGGGACAGCCTCACTGAAGCTTTCTTT
TRBD2 | TRBJ2-4 | - | TRBV3-1/TRBV3-2 | CASSQVTSGGAAKNIQYF | TGTGCCAGCAGCCAAGTTACTAGCGGGGGGGCGGCCAAAAACATTCAGTACTTC
TRBD2 | TRBJ2-5 | once | TRBV30 | CAWTSSGGAEETQYF | TGTGCCTGGACATCTAGCGGGGGGGCCGAGGAGACCCAGTACTTC
- | TRBJ2-2 | - | TRBV5-1 | CASSLDGTGELFF | TGCGCCAGCAGCTTGGACGGGACCGGGGAGCTGTTTTTT
- | TRBJ1-5 | - | TRBV9 | CASSVGVGGRNQPQHF | TGTGCCAGCAGCGTAGGGGTAGGGGGACGCAATCAGCCCCAGCATTTT
- | TRBJ2-7 | - | TRBV21-1 | CASSTQGSYEQYF | TGTGCCAGCAGCACTCAGGGATCCTACGAGCAGTACTTC
- | TRBJ2-7 | - | TRBV19 | CASSIGAGQQYF | TGTGCCAGTAGTATAGGGGCAGGCCAGCAGTACTTC
TRBD2 | TRBJ2-7 | - | TRBV14 | CASPGLAGSNEQYF | TGTGCCAGCCCGGGACTAGCGGGGAGTAACGAGCAGTACTTC
- | TRBJ1-5 | - | TRBV18 | CASSPSGQVNQPQHF | TGTGCCAGCTCCCCAAGTGGGCAGGTCAATCAGCCCCAGCATTTT
- | TRBJ1-2 | - | TRBV9 | CASSDLLPGGGLYGYTF | TGTGCCAGCAGCGATCTCCTCCCCGGGGGGGGGCTCTATGGCTACACCTTC
- | TRBJ2-5 | few | TRBV10-3 | CAISDPGILQETQYF | TGTGCCATCAGTGACCCAGGGATATTACAAGAGACCCAGTACTTC
TRBD1 | TRBJ2-7 | once | TRBV5-1 | CASSLRTGDEQYF | TGCGCCAGCAGCTTGAGGACAGGGGACGAGCAGTACTTC
TRBD1 | TRBJ2-7 | - | TRBV11-2 | CASSLDLGTGISYEQYF | TGTGCCAGCAGCTTAGATCTAGGGACAGGGATAAGCTACGAGCAGTACTTC
- | TRBJ2-1 | - | TRBV5-8 | CASSFEAFGGNEQFF | TGTGCCAGCAGCTTCGAAGCGTTTGGGGGGAATGAGCAGTTCTTC
- | TRBJ2-1 | - | TRBV5-1 | CASSPGGDEQFF | TGCGCCAGCAGCCCGGGCGGGGATGAGCAGTTCTTC
- | TRBJ1-6 | - | TRBV5-5 | CASSLGGSYNSPLHF | TGTGCCAGCAGCCTTGGGGGGTCCTATAATTCACCCCTCCACTTT
TRBD1 | TRBJ2-3 | - | TRBV29-1 | CSVDDRGSTDTQYF | TGCAGCGTTGATGACAGGGGTAGCACAGATACGCAGTATTTT